These 27 T cell receptor beta chains were all obtained from the same sample, sequenced in a study of T cells in Graves' hyperthyroidism and ophthalmopathy. Using RNA transcripts as the source, TCR beta CDR3 regions were amplified. First-round RT-PCR with HTBI primers amplified the TCR CDR3 region. TCRdb re-derived calls from the multiplex PCR reads in MiXCR, one entry per CDR3 protein. The sample holds around 180,000 distinct CDR3 sequences, over 15% seen once. Sequencing was carried out using blood. The source is a woman in her fifties or sixties with Graves' hyperthyroidism.

This clonotype was observed many times. This chain connects TRBV19 to TRBJ1-5; maybe TRBD1 (5 bases). Per germline, CDR1 LNHDA and CDR2 SQIVND (reference sequence). The germline V and J ends were trimmed by 4 bases and 2 bases, with 9 bases remaining between them. The CDR3 has 14 residues. The CDR3 nucleotides read TGTGCCAGTAGTACCGGGGCCGGCAATCAGCCCCAGCATTTT. Translation: CASSTGAGNQPQHF.

Many counts were recorded for this clonotype. The V call is TRBV2, the J call TRBJ1-6; D might be TRBD1 (6 bases). This CDR3 has 14 residues. Trimming stripped 3 bases from V and 8 bases from J, with 11 bases between. Per germline, CDR1 SNHLY and CDR2 FYNNEI. The CDR3 nucleotides are TGTGCCAGCAGTGAGGACAGACCTTATTCACCCCTCCACTTT. Translation gives CASSEDRPYSPLHF.

This rearrangement joins TRBV9 to TRBJ1-1; no clear D. V lost 0 bases, J lost 1 base, and 7 bases lay in between. Germline lookup yields CDR1 SGDLS and CDR2 YYNGEE. This CDR3 has 14 amino acids. CDR3 sequence (DNA): TGTGCCAGCAGCGTAGGATCCGGGAACACTGAAGCTTTCTTT. Translated, it gives CASSVGSGNTEAFF.

This clonotype was detected many times. The chain couples TRBV6-5 to TRBJ1-6; TRBD1 might be the D (6 bases). The germline CDR1 and CDR2 sequences are MNHEY and SVGAGI. V was cut by 2 bases and J by 0 bases, with 8 bases left in between. This CDR3 has 16 residues. CDR3 DNA sequence: TGTGCCAGCAGTTACAAGGACAGCTCCTATAATTCACCCCTCCACTTT. It codes for CASSYKDSSYNSPLHF.

This clonotype was found many times. The CDR3 reads CASSFDRDLGGYTF. Here the CDR3 DNA reads TGTGCCAGCAGCTTCGACAGGGACCTCGGTGGCTACACCTTC. This chain uses TRBV7-2 with TRBJ1-2; 7 bases align to TRBD1. J was trimmed by 7 bases and V by 3 bases; bases with no gene match: 8. Germline V lookup: CDR1 SGHTA, CDR2 FQGNSA. The CDR3 runs to 14 residues.

This clonotype was seen many times. The junction differs from germline at one of its ends, possibly a read error. The V call is TRBV7-8, the J call TRBJ2-2; D gene unclear. The CDR3 totals 15 residues. Germline loops: CDR1 SGHVS, CDR2 FQNEAQ. CDR3 bases: TGTGCCAGCAGCCCCGACTCCGTGAACGCCGGGGAGCTGTTTTTT. It yields the protein CASSPDSVNAGELFF. The whole variable domain, filled in from reference TRBV7-8 and TRBJ2-2, reads GAGVSQSPRYKVAKRGQDVALRCDPISGHVSLFWYQQALGQGPEFLTYFQNEAQLDKSGLPSDRFFAERPEGSVSTLKIQRTQQEDSAVYLCASSPDSVNAGELFFGEGSRLTVL.

This clonotype was recorded at least ten times. The chain uses TRBV11-2 and TRBJ1-1; maybe TRBD1 (5 bases). This CDR3 spans 16 amino acids. The germline V gene encodes CDR1 SGHAT and CDR2 FQNNGV. Trimming took 5 bases from V and 3 from J, leaving 19 bases between them. The CDR3 sequence is CASSQDGGQGHTEAFF. The CDR3, as DNA: TGTGCCAGCAGCCAAGATGGAGGGCAGGGCCACACTGAAGCTTTCTTT. Filled out from reference TRBV11-2 and TRBJ1-1, the complete variable domain reads EAGVAQSPRYKIIEKRQSVAFWCNPISGHATLYWYQQILGQGPKLLIQFQNNGVVDDSQLPKDRFSAERLKGVDSTLKIQPAKLEDSAVYLCASSQDGGQGHTEAFFGQGTRLTVV.

There are many counts of this clonotype. The chain combines TRBV7-2 with TRBJ1-6; 7 bases fit TRBD1. CDR3 length: 13 amino acids. Per germline, CDR1 SGHTA and CDR2 FQGNSA. J gave up 6 bases and V 6 bases, and 2 bases lay outside the gene matches. The CDR3, as DNA: TGTGCCAGCAGGGGGACAGCTAATTCACCCCTCCACTTT. Its translation is CASRGTANSPLHF. Based on the CDR3 plus reference TRBV7-2 and TRBJ1-6, the full variable domain is GAGVSQSPSNKVTEKGKDVELRCDPISGHTALYWYRQSLGQGLEFLIYFQGNSAPDKSGLPSDRFSAERTGGSVSTLTIQRTQQEDSAVYLCASRGTANSPLHFGNGTRLTVT.

A few counts support this clonotype. V usage is TRBV9 and J usage is TRBJ1-2; D ambiguous. V gave up 0 bases and J gave up 4 bases, with 10 bases separating them. This CDR3 has 14 residues. The germline V gene has CDR1 SGDLS and CDR2 YYNGEE. The CDR3 region is CASSVEADIYGYTF. In DNA form, the CDR3 reads TGTGCCAGCAGCGTAGAAGCAGATATCTATGGCTACACCTTC.

This clonotype was seen many times. The CDR3 region is CASSRYNSPLHF. The CDR3, as DNA: TGTGCCAGCAGCCGCTATAATTCACCCCTCCACTTT. The chain links TRBV5-5 to TRBJ1-6, with D hard to call. The germline V gene has CDR1 SGHKS and CDR2 YYEKEE (reference sequence). V gave up 4 bases and J gave up 3 bases, with 2 bases separating them. The CDR3 loop spans 12 amino acids.

The gene calls are TRBV7-9 and TRBJ1-4; 10 bases match TRBD1. The junction had 14 bases not matched to a gene; V was cut back by 6 bases and J by 7 bases. CDR1 and CDR2 (germline): SEHNR, FQNEAQ (reference sequence). The CDR3 is 17 amino acids. The CDR3 DNA reads as TGTGCCAGCAGGACCGGGACAGGGGTTAGGCTGGGTGAAAAACTGTTTTTT. Translated: CASRTGTGVRLGEKLFF. Complete variable domain (other parts from reference TRBV7-9 and TRBJ1-4): DTGVSQNPRHKITKRGQNVTFRCDPISEHNRLYWYRQTLGQGPEFLTYFQNEAQLEKSRLLSDRFSAERPKGSFSTLEIQRTEQGDSAMYLCASRTGTGVRLGEKLFFGSGTQLSVL.

The rearrangement links TRBV6-5 to TRBJ2-3, with D uncertain. Germline CDR1 reads MNHEY; CDR2 reads SVGAGI. The CDR3 length is 14 residues. Trimming took 4 bases from V and 2 from J, leaving 10 bases between them. The CDR3 coding sequence is TGTGCCAGCAGTTCATACGCGGTCACAGATACGCAGTATTTT. Translated: CASSSYAVTDTQYF.

In this sample, this clonotype turned up many times. The chain uses TRBV7-8 and TRBJ1-2; D may be TRBD1 (6 bases). The CDR3 consists of 14 residues. Germline CDR1 reads SGHVS; CDR2 reads FQNEAQ. V shed 7 bases and J shed 4 bases, with 16 bases lying between them. The CDR3 is CASTIGGRGYGYTF. The CDR3 nucleotides read TGTGCCAGCACCATAGGGGGGCGCGGCTATGGCTACACCTTC. Combining the CDR3 with reference TRBV7-8 and TRBJ1-2 gives the whole variable domain GAGVSQSPRYKVAKRGQDVALRCDPISGHVSLFWYQQALGQGPEFLTYFQNEAQLDKSGLPSDRFFAERPEGSVSTLKIQRTQQEDSAVYLCASTIGGRGYGYTFGSGTRLTVV.

This clonotype came up many times. This sequence joins TRBV6-1 and TRBJ1-4; D is possibly TRBD1 (5 bases). The V end was cut by 6 bases, the J end by 10 bases, with 18 bases between. CDR3 length equals 14 residues. CDR1 is MNHNS and CDR2 is SASEGT in the germline V gene. The CDR3 is CASRPSGPTGKLFF. Written as DNA, the CDR3 is TGTGCCAGCAGGCCCTCCGGGCCTACAGGAAAACTGTTTTTT.

This clonotype came up many times. The chain combines TRBV20-1 with TRBJ1-4; 7 nucleotides line up with TRBD1. The germline V gene has CDR1 DFQATT and CDR2 SNEGSKA (reference sequence). The CDR3 spans 15 residues. The V gene end was trimmed by 0 bases and the J gene end by 8 bases; junction bases not matched to a gene: 9. The DNA for the CDR3 is TGCAGTGCTAGAGATCCCCAGCAGGGGGACGAAAAACTGTTTTTT. Translation gives CSARDPQQGDEKLFF.

Comment on this clonotype: A read error is possible here, since a much larger clone lies one base away. The rearrangement links TRBV29-1 to TRBJ2-5; D may correspond to TRBD1 or TRBD2 (5 bases each). Germline values: CDR1 SQVTM, CDR2 ANQGSEA. CDR3 length: 14 amino acids. The V gene lost 5 bases and the J gene lost 3 bases, with 16 bases spanning the gap. CDR3: CSVPNPLGEETQYF. The CDR3 DNA sequence: TGCAGCGTTCCCAACCCCCTGGGGGAAGAGACCCAGTACTTC.

This clonotype was seen at least ten times. This chain connects TRBV24-1 to TRBJ1-1; D is uncertain. CDR3 length: 14 residues. Trimming took 3 bases from V and 4 from J, leaving 11 bases between them. Looked up from germline, CDR1 is KGHDR and CDR2 is SFDVKD. The CDR3 DNA sequence: TGTGCCACCAGTGATCCCAGAAGAAGCACTGAAGCTTTCTTT. Translated: CATSDPRRSTEAFF.

The gene calls are TRBV2 and TRBJ2-3, with unresolved D. The CDR3 is 11 amino acids. The germline V gene has CDR1 SNHLY and CDR2 FYNNEI. V was trimmed by 4 bases and J by 8 bases, leaving 7 bases between them. The CDR3, as DNA: TGTGCCAGCAGTGTCGATGGTACGCAGTATTTT. Translating it yields CASSVDGTQYF.

This clonotype was seen at least ten times. Relative to the germline gene, one junction end is altered; a read error may explain this. V gene TRBV11-2 combines with J gene TRBJ2-5, with D perhaps TRBD1 (5 bases). This CDR3 contains 16 residues. Germline loops: CDR1 SGHAT, CDR2 FQNNGV. The CDR3 DNA follows: TGTGCCAGCAGATTAGCCCCAGGGTGGGGACAAGAGACCCAGTACTTC. Encoded protein: CASRLAPGWGQETQYF.

In this sample, this clonotype turned up many times. The chain has TRBV27 and TRBJ1-2, with a tentative D call TRBD1 (5 bases). The CDR3 length is 14 residues. V lost 2 bases to trimming and J lost 4 bases, with 11 bases between them. Looked up from germline, CDR1 is MNHEY and CDR2 is SMNVEV (reference sequence). CDR3 DNA: TGTGCCAGCAGTTTAAGTCCAGGGTCCTATGGCTACACCTTC. Residues: CASSLSPGSYGYTF.

This CDR3 is CASQNTDRTNTEAFF. The CDR3 region has the DNA TGTGCCAGCCAAAACACGGACAGGACGAACACTGAAGCTTTCTTT. V is TRBV19 and J is TRBJ1-1; 7 positions match TRBD1. The V segment lost 9 bases and the J segment 1 base; nucleotides outside the gene matches: 11. Germline V gene data show CDR1 as LNHDA and CDR2 as SQIVND (reference sequence). The CDR3 spans 15 residues. Full variable domain (rest looked up from reference TRBV19 and TRBJ1-1): DGGITQSPKYLFRKEGQNVTLSCEQNLNHDAMYWYRQDPGQGLRLIYYSQIVNDFQKGDIAEGYSVSREKKESFPLTVTSAQKNPTAFYLCASQNTDRTNTEAFFGQGTRLTVV.

The table lists this clonotype with many counts. This chain uses TRBV28 with TRBJ2-2; D is unclear. This CDR3 is built from 12 residues. Germline values: CDR1 MDHEN, CDR2 SYDVKM. The V end was cut by 6 bases, the J end by 0 bases, with 2 bases between. The CDR3 bases are TGTGCCAGCAGAACGAACACCGGGGAGCTGTTTTTT. It yields the protein CASRTNTGELFF. Looking up the rest from reference TRBV28 and TRBJ2-2 gives the full variable domain: DVKVTQSSRYLVKRTGEKVFLECVQDMDHENMFWYRQDPGLGLRLIYFSYDVKMKEKGDIPEGYSVSREKKERFSLILESASTNQTSMYLCASRTNTGELFFGEGSRLTVL.

This clonotype was seen only a few times. The chain combines TRBV6-5 with TRBJ2-3, with D perhaps TRBD1 or TRBD2 (5 bases each). Germline V gives CDR1 MNHEY, CDR2 SVGAGI. Trimming took off 2 bases at V and 0 bases at J, with 9 bases between the two ends. The CDR3 has 15 amino acids. The CDR3 coding sequence is TGTGCCAGCAGTTACGGGGGTTCTAGCACAGATACGCAGTATTTT. Translating gives CASSYGGSSTDTQYF.

This clonotype was recorded at least ten times. The chain has TRBV12-3 or TRBV12-4 and TRBJ2-1, with 7 bases lining up with TRBD1. J gave up 5 bases and V 5 bases, and 6 bases lay outside the gene matches. CDR3 length: 14 amino acids. The CDR3 region is CASSPWDSHNEQFF. The CDR3, as DNA: TGTGCCAGCAGTCCCTGGGACAGTCACAATGAGCAGTTCTTC.

The gene calls are TRBV19 and TRBJ2-5; D tentatively reads TRBD1 or TRBD2 (5 bases each). The CDR3 has 18 residues. V was shortened by 3 bases and J by 0 bases, with 20 bases between the two germline ends. CDR1 is LNHDA and CDR2 is SQIVND in the germline V gene (reference sequence). The CDR3, as DNA: TGTGCCAGTAGTATCTCGCTAGCAGTGGGACGTTACCAAGAGACCCAGTACTTC. Translated: CASSISLAVGRYQETQYF.

This clonotype was counted only a few times. The chain recombines TRBV7-2 with TRBJ1-5; the D gene is possibly TRBD1 (6 bases). Germline lookup yields CDR1 SGHTA and CDR2 FQGNSA. The V and J ends lost 6 bases and 4 bases respectively, with 16 bases between them. The CDR3 spans 15 residues. The CDR3 spells CASRWRGGNNQPQHF. Here the CDR3 DNA reads TGTGCCAGCAGGTGGAGGGGGGGAAATAATCAGCCCCAGCATTTT.

This clonotype was counted ten times or more. V and J are TRBV5-1 and TRBJ1-1; D might be TRBD1 (5 bases). This CDR3 is 12 amino acids long. CDR1 and CDR2 from the germline V gene are SGHRS and YFSETQ. V was cut by 4 bases and J by 14 bases, with 18 bases left in between. In nucleotides, the CDR3 is TGCGCCAGCAGCGTACTACAGGAGAAGCTATTCTTT. Translated: CASSVLQEKLFF.